Shown below are 17 T cell receptor beta chains from a single sample sequenced in a study of cytomegalovirus exposure and HLA in healthy donors. Primers: 60 Vbeta forward and 13 Jbeta reverse. The repertoire was sequenced with immunoSEQ multiplex PCR; TCRdb's copy has only in-frame clones and lacks some. The table shows 130,000 to 150,000 clones, with 73% occurring only once. Sequences were obtained from PBMCs. The receptors derive from a middle-aged woman in good health and CMV-seronegative.

The rearrangement joins TRBV4-1 to TRBJ1-2; D not resolved. The CDR3 is made up of 16 amino acids. V was cut by 0 bases and J by 5 bases, with 16 bases left in between. Germline V gives CDR1 MGHRA, CDR2 YSYEKL. CDR3 DNA sequence: TGCGCCAGCAGCCAAGATCTTTTCGTTCGTCTATATGGCTACACCTTC. Its translation: CASSQDLFVRLYGYTF.

The chain combines TRBV4-1 with TRBJ1-3; tentative D call: TRBD1 (5 bases). Trimming shortened V by 0 bases and J by 0 bases, and 12 bases separated the two germline ends. Germline CDR1 MGHRA, CDR2 YSYEKL. This CDR3 is built from 17 residues. The CDR3 region is CASSQDVRGSSGNTIYF. The CDR3, as DNA: TGCGCCAGCAGCCAAGATGTGCGGGGGAGCTCTGGAAACACCATATATTTT.

The chain combines TRBV5-6 with TRBJ2-2; tentatively, D is TRBD2 (5 bases). The CDR3 runs to 14 residues. Between the trimmed V and J ends, which lost 0 bases and 7 bases, there was a span of 10 bases. In germline, CDR1 is SGHDT, CDR2 YYEEEE. Here the CDR3 reads CASSLERASGELFF. CDR3 coding DNA: TGTGCCAGCAGCTTGGAGAGGGCTAGCGGGGAGCTGTTTTTT.

The rearrangement joins TRBV27 to TRBJ1-6; maybe TRBD1 (6 bases). Between the trimmed V and J ends, which lost 5 bases and 13 bases, there was a span of 18 bases. CDR3 length: 14 amino acids. Germline loops: CDR1 MNHEY, CDR2 SMNVEV (reference sequence). The CDR3 bases are TGTGCCAGCAGTGGGCCGGGACACCGAAACCCCCTCCACTTT. It yields the protein CASSGPGHRNPLHF.

This chain connects TRBV6-5 to TRBJ2-5; 9 bases are shared with TRBD1. The J call may be in error: the DNA end matches TRBJ2-7 better. CDR1 MNHEY and CDR2 SVGAGI come from the germline V gene. The CDR3 sequence is 13 residues long. CDR3 protein: CASRGTGSYEQYF. The CDR3 region has the DNA TGTGCCAGCCGGGGGACAGGGTCCTACGAGCAGTACTTC.

The chain links TRBV2 to TRBJ2-5; weak D call: TRBD2 (6 bases). Germline CDR1 SNHLY, CDR2 FYNNEI. The CDR3 loop spans 14 amino acids. V was cut by 1 base and J by 5 bases, with 11 bases left in between. CDR3 sequence (DNA): TGTGCCAGCAGTGAAGACGCGGGGCGGGAGACCCAGTACTTC. The encoded protein is CASSEDAGRETQYF.

This chain joins TRBV19 and TRBJ1-4; D gene uncertain. Germline CDR1 is LNHDA and CDR2 is SQIVND (reference sequence). The ends were cut back, 5 bases at V and 8 bases at J, with 18 bases in the middle. This CDR3 has 15 residues. The CDR3 DNA is TGTGCCAGTAGTCTGCTTCTGGGGAGGCAAGAAAAACTGTTTTTT. This gives the protein CASSLLLGRQEKLFF.

This clone was found once. The chain joins TRBV9 to TRBJ2-1; TRBD1 matches at 9 bases. CDR1 is SGDLS and CDR2 is YYNGEE in the germline V gene. Trimming cost V 0 bases and J 9 bases; bases outside gene matches: 10. CDR3 length: 16 residues. DNA of the CDR3: TGTGCCAGCAGCGTAGACCCCGGGACAGGGAATGTTGAGCAGTTCTTC. It specifies CASSVDPGTGNVEQFF.

V gene TRBV6-6 combines with J gene TRBJ1-1; D might be TRBD1 (5 bases). This CDR3 spans 16 amino acids. V lost 2 bases and J lost 0, with 13 bases in between. Germline V gives CDR1 MNHNY, CDR2 SVGAGI (reference sequence). This chain's CDR3 is CASSYEAGNVNTEAFF. Written as DNA, the CDR3 is TGTGCCAGCAGTTACGAGGCAGGGAACGTGAACACTGAAGCTTTCTTT.

This clone was seen more than once but under ten times. This sequence joins TRBV28 and TRBJ2-7, with D perhaps TRBD2 (5 bases). The CDR3 contains 12 residues. Trimming pared 6 bases from V and 3 bases from J, leaving 9 bases between. Germline CDR1 is MDHEN and CDR2 is SYDVKM. CDR3 sequence reads: CASSPGGYEQYV. CDR3 nucleotides: TGTGCCAGCAGCCCCGGAGGCTACGAGCAGTACGTC.

This clone has only a few counts. The CDR3 region is CASSSPGQGPNEKLFF. The CDR3 DNA sequence: TGTGCCAGCAGTTCTCCGGGACAGGGTCCTAATGAAAAACTGTTTTTT. The chain has TRBV27 and TRBJ1-4, with 9 bases that match TRBD1. CDR3 length: 16 residues. V dropped 4 bases and J dropped 3; count of bases not matched to a gene: 6. Germline assignment: CDR1 MNHEY and CDR2 SMNVEV (reference sequence).

The V gene is TRBV29-1, the J gene TRBJ1-2, with a tentative D call TRBD1 (6 bases). V lost 3 bases to trimming and J lost 7 bases, with 15 bases between them. Germline CDR1 SQVTM, CDR2 ANQGSEA. CDR3 length: 13 amino acids. This CDR3 reads CSVEGGLGPGYTF. The CDR3 nucleotides are TGCAGCGTTGAGGGGGGGCTAGGACCTGGCTACACCTTC.

The genes are TRBV9 and TRBJ2-7, with TRBD1 as a possible D gene (6 bases). This CDR3 is built from 17 residues. The germline V gene encodes CDR1 SGDLS and CDR2 YYNGEE. Between the trimmed V and J ends, which lost 4 bases and 0 bases, there was a span of 20 bases. The CDR3 loop reads CASSLHSGADSSYEQYV. In DNA form, the CDR3 reads TGTGCCAGCAGCCTACATTCAGGGGCGGACAGCTCCTACGAGCAGTACGTC.

The chain has TRBV7-8 and TRBJ2-1; no clear D gene. The CDR3 covers 11 residues. V was trimmed by 5 bases and J by 10 bases, leaving 9 bases between them. Per the germline V gene, CDR1 is SGHVS and CDR2 is FQNEAQ. The CDR3 protein is CASSQNYEQFF. The CDR3 DNA follows: TGTGCCAGCAGCCAGAATTACGAGCAGTTCTTC.

The chain recombines TRBV5-1 with TRBJ2-4, with D hard to call. The CDR3 covers 14 residues. Trimming took off 2 bases at V and 8 bases at J, with 14 bases between the two ends. The V gene's germline CDR1 is SGHRS and CDR2 YFSETQ. CDR3 DNA: TGCGCCAGCAGCTTAGGAGCCACGGTGGACATTCAGTACTTC. Translation: CASSLGATVDIQYF.

The V gene is TRBV25-1, the J gene TRBJ1-4, with unresolved D. Per germline, CDR1 MGHDK and CDR2 SYGVNS. The germline V and J ends were trimmed by 6 bases and 3 bases, with 11 bases remaining between them. This CDR3 has 14 residues. The CDR3 DNA sequence: TGTGCCAGCAGCGATTTTGGCCCTAATGAAAAACTGTTTTTT. It specifies CASSDFGPNEKLFF.

This clone was detected only a few times. The chain uses TRBV19 and TRBJ1-3; 7 positions agree with TRBD1. The CDR3 consists of 13 residues. V trimming: 10 bases; J trimming: 2 bases; junction bases outside the gene matches: 5. Germline loops: CDR1 LNHDA, CDR2 SQIVND (reference sequence). CDR3 sequence: CATAGTAGNTIYF. The DNA for the CDR3 is TGTGCCACCGCCGGGACAGCTGGAAACACCATATATTTT.